These T cell receptor beta chains were read from a single sample in a study of radiotherapy plus CTLA-4 blockade in lung cancer. Only in-frame clones appear in the TCRdb table, and some are missing; sequencing was by immunoSEQ multiplex PCR. The repertoire has about 39,000 clones, more than 70% of them found once; the top ten carry around 22%. The material was peripheral blood, obtained from a patient treated with radiotherapy plus ipilimumab. These receptors were collected from a human donor with non-small cell lung cancer that progressed on radiotherapy plus ipilimumab. The CDR3 runs from the conserved cysteine through the conserved F or W. D genes are given only for firm matches. For some rows the clone size is stated as once, few or many, or as a class when expanded; others skip it.

D gene	clone size	V gene	J gene	CDR3 DNA	CDR3 protein
TRBD1	few	TRBV27	TRBJ2-3	TGTGCCAGCAGTGATCGGGACAGGGTGGGAGATACGCAGTATTTT	CASSDRDRVGDTQYF
-	-	TRBV4-1	TRBJ1-2	TGCGCCAGCAGCCAAGATACAACAGGGCCTGGCTACACCTTC	CASSQDTTGPGYTF
TRBD2	-	TRBV19	TRBJ2-1	TGTGCCAGTAGTCCCACCCACCCGACTAGCGGGGAATGGGGTGAGCAGTTCTTC	CASSPTHPTSGEWGEQFF
TRBD1	-	TRBV18	TRBJ1-1	TGTGCCAGCTCACCGCAGAGCCGGGACAGCGAAGCTTTCTTT	CASSPQSRDSEAFF
-	-	TRBV7-2	TRBJ1-5	TGTGCCAGCAGCTACCTAACAGGGAGCAATCAGCCCCAGCATTTT	CASSYLTGSNQPQHF
-	-	TRBV9	TRBJ2-7	TGTGCCAGCAGCGTAGCGGACACCTCCTACGAGCAGTACTTC	CASSVADTSYEQYF
-	-	TRBV5-1	TRBJ2-4	TGCGCCAGCAGCTTATACCCAGATCTTGGAAACATTCAGTACTTC	CASSLYPDLGNIQYF
-	-	TRBV4-1	TRBJ1-2	TGCGCCAGCAGCCAAACCGGGGGTGTCGGTGGCTACACCTTC	CASSQTGGVGGYTF
-	-	TRBV29-1	TRBJ2-1	TGCAGCGCTATCCGGAACACGGAGCCCAATGAGCAGTTCTTC	CSAIRNTEPNEQFF
-	-	TRBV14	TRBJ1-1	TGTGCCAGCAGCCTTACCTCAGGACAGAAGGGGGCTGAAGCTTTCTTT	CASSLTSGQKGAEAFF
-	-	TRBV7-2	TRBJ1-1	TGTGCCAGCAGCCGAGCGGCAGGGGCGAGTGACACTGAAGCTTTCTTT	CASSRAAGASDTEAFF
TRBD2	-	TRBV29-1	TRBJ2-7	TGCAGCGTTGAAATCGGGGGGGCTTCCTACGAGCAGTACTTC	CSVEIGGASYEQYF
-	-	TRBV11-2	TRBJ2-4	TGTGCCAGCAGTTCCCTGGAGGTAGTCGGTCAGTACTTC	CASSSLEVVGQYF
TRBD1	-	TRBV28	TRBJ2-7	TGTGCCAGCAGCTTGGGCAGGGGGTCGTACGAGCAGTACTTC	CASSLGRGSYEQYF
TRBD2	few	TRBV11-3	TRBJ2-7	TGTGCCAGCAGCCCAGGGGGACTAGCTTCTGTCTACGAGCAGTACTTC	CASSPGGLASVYEQYF
-	-	TRBV6-1	TRBJ1-6	TGTGCCAGCTCCTACAGGTTGGCGGTAAATTCACCCCTCCACTTT	CASSYRLAVNSPLHF
TRBD1	-	TRBV9	TRBJ1-5	TGTGCCAGCAGCCCGGGACAGGGACACAATCAGCCCCAGCATTTT	CASSPGQGHNQPQHF
TRBD1	-	TRBV5-8	TRBJ2-7	TGTGCCAGCAGCTTGGATGACAGGGGGCCCAAGCAGTACTTC	CASSLDDRGPKQYF
TRBD2	-	TRBV13	TRBJ2-2	TGTGCCAGCAGCGGATGGGGACTAGAAGGCACCGGGGAGCTGTTTTTT	CASSGWGLEGTGELFF
TRBD1	-	TRBV6-5	TRBJ2-7	TGTGCCAGCAGTTACGCAGGGGGTGATTCGTCCTACGAGCAGTACTTC	CASSYAGGDSSYEQYF
-	once	TRBV14	TRBJ1-3	TGTGCCAGCAGCCAATACTCTGGAAACACCATATATTTT	CASSQYSGNTIYF
TRBD1	-	TRBV10-1	TRBJ2-7	TGCGCCAGCAGTTCGGGACAGCGAAAGCAGTACTTC	CASSSGQRKQYF
TRBD1	-	TRBV5-5	TRBJ1-6	TGTGCCAGCAGCTGGGGACAGGGGACTTCACCCCTCCACTTT	CASSWGQGTSPLHF